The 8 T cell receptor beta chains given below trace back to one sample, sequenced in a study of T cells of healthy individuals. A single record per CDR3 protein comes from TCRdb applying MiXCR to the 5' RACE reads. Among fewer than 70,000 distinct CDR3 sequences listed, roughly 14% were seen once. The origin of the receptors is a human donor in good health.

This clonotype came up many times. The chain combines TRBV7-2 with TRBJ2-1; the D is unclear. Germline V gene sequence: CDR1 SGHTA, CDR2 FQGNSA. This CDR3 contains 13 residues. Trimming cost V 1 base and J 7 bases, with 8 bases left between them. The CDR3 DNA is TGTGCCAGCAGCTTAGGAGTCCAAAATGAGCAGTTCTTC. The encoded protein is CASSLGVQNEQFF. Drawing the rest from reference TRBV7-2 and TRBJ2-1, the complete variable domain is GAGVSQSPSNKVTEKGKDVELRCDPISGHTALYWYRQSLGQGLEFLIYFQGNSAPDKSGLPSDRFSAERTGGSVSTLTIQRTQQEDSAVYLCASSLGVQNEQFFGPGTRLTVL.

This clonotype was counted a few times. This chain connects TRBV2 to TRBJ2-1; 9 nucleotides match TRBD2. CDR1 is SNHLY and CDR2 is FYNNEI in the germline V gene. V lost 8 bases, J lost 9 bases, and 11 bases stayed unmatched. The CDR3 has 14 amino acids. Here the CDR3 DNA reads TGTGCCAGCCGGCGACTAGCGGATGTAGGTGAGCAGTTCTTC. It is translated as CASRRLADVGEQFF.

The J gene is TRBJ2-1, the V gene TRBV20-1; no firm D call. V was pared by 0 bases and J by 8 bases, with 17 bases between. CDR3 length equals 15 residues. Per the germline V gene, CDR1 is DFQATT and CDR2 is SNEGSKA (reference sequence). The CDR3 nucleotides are TGCAGTGCTAGAGAGGGTAGGGTTGAGATCGATGAGCAGTTCTTC. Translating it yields CSAREGRVEIDEQFF.

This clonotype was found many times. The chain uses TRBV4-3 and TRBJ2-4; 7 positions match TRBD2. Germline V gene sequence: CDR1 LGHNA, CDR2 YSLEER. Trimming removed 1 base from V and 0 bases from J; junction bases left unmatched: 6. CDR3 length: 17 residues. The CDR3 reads CASSQASGDLAKNIQYF. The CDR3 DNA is TGCGCCAGCAGCCAAGCAAGCGGGGATCTAGCCAAAAACATTCAGTACTTC.

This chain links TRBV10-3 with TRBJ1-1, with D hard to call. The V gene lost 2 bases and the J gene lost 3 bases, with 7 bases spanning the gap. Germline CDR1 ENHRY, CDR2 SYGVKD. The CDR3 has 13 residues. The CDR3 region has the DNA TGTGCCATCAGTGAGAGGTCGTACACTGAAGCTTTCTTT. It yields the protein CAISERSYTEAFF.

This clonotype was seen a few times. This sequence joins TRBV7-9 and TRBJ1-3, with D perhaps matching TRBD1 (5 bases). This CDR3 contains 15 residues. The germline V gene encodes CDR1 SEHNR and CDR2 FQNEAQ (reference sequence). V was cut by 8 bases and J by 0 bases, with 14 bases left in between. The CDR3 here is CASAQGYLSGNTIYF. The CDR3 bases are TGTGCCAGCGCCCAGGGCTACCTCTCTGGAAACACCATATATTTT.

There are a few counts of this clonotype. The CDR3 loop is CASSSTSGRGSDTQYF. Written as DNA, the CDR3 is TGTGCCAGCAGCTCTACTAGCGGGAGAGGGTCAGATACGCAGTATTTT. The chain uses TRBV11-2 and TRBJ2-3; 11 nucleotides align to TRBD2. From germline, CDR1 is SGHAT and CDR2 FQNNGV. This CDR3 is built from 16 residues. V was clipped by 4 bases and J by 4 bases; unmatched bases: 7. Full variable domain (outside the CDR3, taken from reference TRBV11-2 and TRBJ2-3): EAGVAQSPRYKIIEKRQSVAFWCNPISGHATLYWYQQILGQGPKLLIQFQNNGVVDDSQLPKDRFSAERLKGVDSTLKIQPAKLEDSAVYLCASSSTSGRGSDTQYFGPGTRLTVL.

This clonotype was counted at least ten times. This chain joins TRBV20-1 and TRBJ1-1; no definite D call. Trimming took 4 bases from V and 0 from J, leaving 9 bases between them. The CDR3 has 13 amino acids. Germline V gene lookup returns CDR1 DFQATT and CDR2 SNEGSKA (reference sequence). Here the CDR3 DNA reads TGCAGTGCTAATGACGGCTTGAACACTGAAGCTTTCTTT. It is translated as CSANDGLNTEAFF.